One TCR beta chain is described in this entry. This sample stems from a study of cytomegalovirus exposure and HLA in healthy donors. This table comes from immunoSEQ multiplex PCR, and its TCRdb copy is limited to in-frame clones, with some not included. The data contain roughly 82,000 clones, more than 85% of them singletons. CDR1 is MDHEN, CDR2 SYDVKM, per germline. This CDR3 comprises 14 residues. Trimming cost V 5 bases and J 9 bases, with 16 bases left between them. What was sequenced was PBMCs. This TCR came from a man between 18 and 35 years old in good health and CMV-seronegative. The chain combines TRBV28 with TRBJ1-4; the D gene is possibly TRBD1 (6 bases). CDR3 protein: CASSPPVGHQKLFF. The CDR3 DNA follows: TGTGCCAGCAGTCCCCCTGTGGGACACCAAAAACTGTTTTTT.